These 28 T cell receptor beta chains came from one sample sequenced in a study of pediatric ulcerative colitis. The rectum was sampled with one to two pinch biopsies at colonoscopy. Assay used: immunoSEQ multiplex PCR; TCRdb lists only in-frame clones, some missing. The sample carries roughly 17,000 clones, less than 80% recorded once. Input material: gut tissue. All receptors derive from a girl aged 10 to 17 with moderate ulcerative colitis.

This chain uses TRBV7-2 with TRBJ1-2; no clear D gene. The CDR3 is made up of 12 amino acids. CDR1 SGHTA and CDR2 FQGNSA come from the germline V gene. The V gene lost 3 bases and the J gene lost 0 bases, with 2 bases spanning the gap. The CDR3 region is CASSFPNYGYTF. CDR3 coding DNA: TGTGCCAGCAGCTTTCCTAACTATGGCTACACCTTC.

This chain uses TRBV28 with TRBJ1-2; TRBD1 matches 8 bases. The CDR3 is 16 residues long. Germline trimming cut 1 base from V and 4 bases from J; bases unmatched to any gene: 8. Germline lookup yields CDR1 MDHEN and CDR2 SYDVKM. Written as DNA, the CDR3 is TGTGCCAGCAGTTTATCGGCAGGGGGCCTGGGCTATGGCTACACCTTC. Amino acids: CASSLSAGGLGYGYTF.

The chain uses TRBV28 and TRBJ2-7; 8 bases are a match to TRBD2. The CDR3 is 15 amino acids. Germline V lookup: CDR1 MDHEN, CDR2 SYDVKM. V lost 4 bases to trimming and J lost 0 bases; unmatched junction nucleotides: 5. In DNA, the CDR3 is TGTGCCAGCAGTTCTACCAGCGGGAGCTCCTACGAGCAGTACTTC. It yields the protein CASSSTSGSSYEQYF.

The chain recombines TRBV5-1 with TRBJ2-3; maybe TRBD2 (6 bases). From germline, CDR1 is SGHRS and CDR2 YFSETQ. V lost 3 bases to trimming and J lost 3 bases, with 17 bases between them. The CDR3 extends over 16 amino acids. CDR3 sequence (DNA): TGCGCCAGCAGCTCGGGGACTCACCGGGGGACAGATACGCAGTATTTT. Amino acids: CASSSGTHRGTDTQYF.

As DNA, the CDR3 is TGTGCCAGCAGTGATTGGGAGACCCAGTACTTC. Amino acids: CASSDWETQYF. V and J are TRBV2 and TRBJ2-5; D call uncertain. The CDR3 extends over 11 amino acids. Trimming took 3 bases from V and 5 from J, leaving 4 bases between them. The germline CDR1 and CDR2 sequences are SNHLY and FYNNEI.

This rearrangement joins TRBV6-5 to TRBJ2-2, with TRBD2 matching over 12 bases. V shed 10 bases, J shed 4 bases, and the junction held 7 bases outside the gene matches. Germline V gene data show CDR1 as MNHEY and CDR2 as SVGAGI. The CDR3 extends over 15 amino acids. The CDR3 coding sequence is TGTGCCACCTTGTCTAGCGGGAGGGCCACCGGGGAGCTGTTTTTT. Its protein product is CATLSSGRATGELFF.

The chain is built from TRBV6-1 and TRBJ1-5; D unclear. The CDR3 runs 14 residues. Trimming stripped 1 base from V and 7 bases from J, with 11 bases between. CDR1 is MNHNS, CDR2 SASEGT, per germline. This CDR3 is CASSEGSSPQPQHF. The CDR3, as DNA: TGTGCCAGCAGTGAAGGTAGTTCCCCCCAGCCCCAGCATTTT.

The V and J genes are TRBV15 and TRBJ1-2, with 7 positions matching TRBD1. Germline CDR1 and CDR2: LNHNV and YYDKDF (reference sequence). The CDR3 spans 13 residues. V gave up 6 bases and J gave up 4 bases; unmatched junction bases: 5. The CDR3 protein is CATRGRDSYGYTF. The CDR3 DNA sequence: TGTGCCACCAGAGGGAGGGACAGCTATGGCTACACCTTC.

With regard to this clone: The sample contains more than one DNA sequence encoding this CDR3. The genes are TRBV5-1 and TRBJ1-1, with TRBD1 matching 8 bases. The germline gives CDR1 SGHRS, CDR2 YFSETQ. V gave up 0 bases and J gave up 3 bases; unmatched junction bases: 4. This CDR3 region has 15 residues. CDR3 residues: CASSLVGTGDTEAFF. The CDR3 DNA reads TGCGCCAGCAGCTTGGTCGGGACAGGTGACACTGAAGCTTTCTTT.

The V call is TRBV11-2, the J call TRBJ2-2, with TRBD2 matching 12 bases. The CDR3 runs 15 residues. The germline V gene has CDR1 SGHAT and CDR2 FQNNGV. The V gene end was trimmed by 3 bases and the J gene end by 5 bases; junction bases not matched to a gene: 1. CDR3 nucleotides: TGTGCCAGCAGCTTCGGACTAGCGGGGACCGGGGAGCTGTTTTTT. It encodes CASSFGLAGTGELFF.

Regarding this clone: The germline gene is not matched at one end of the junction; a read error may be the cause. The chain uses TRBV18 and TRBJ1-2; D is ambiguous. Germline values: CDR1 KGHSH, CDR2 LQKENI. The CDR3 consists of 12 residues. CDR3 coding DNA: TGTGCCAGCTCCGAGGACCGAACAAAATATTCTTTC. Translation: CASSEDRTKYSF.

The chain employs TRBV14 and TRBJ1-2, with 8 nucleotides matching TRBD1. Trimming took 4 bases from V and 6 from J; bases not matched to a gene: 16. Per germline, CDR1 SGHDN and CDR2 FVKESK. The CDR3 totals 17 residues. CDR3 DNA: TGTGCCAGCAGCCCCTGGGCAGGGGGCGACGGGTACGATGGCTACACCTTC. Protein product: CASSPWAGGDGYDGYTF.

The chain links TRBV28 to TRBJ2-1; 12 bases map to TRBD2. Trimming took 6 bases from V and 4 from J; bases not matched to a gene: 7. This CDR3 is 16 amino acids long. Germline V gene sequence: CDR1 MDHEN, CDR2 SYDVKM. This chain's CDR3 is CASSSPGLAGYNEQFF. The CDR3, as DNA: TGTGCCAGCAGCTCTCCGGGACTAGCGGGTTACAATGAGCAGTTCTTC.

This clone is termed large. CDR3: CASSPETGLYGYTF. CDR3 bases: TGTGCCAGCAGTCCCGAGACAGGACTTTATGGCTACACCTTC. The V gene is TRBV6-5, the J gene TRBJ1-2; perhaps TRBD1 as D (6 bases). The CDR3 runs to 14 residues. The ends were cut back, 5 bases at V and 5 bases at J, with 15 bases in the middle. CDR1 is MNHEY and CDR2 is SVGAGI in the germline V gene.

The V gene is TRBV27, the J gene TRBJ1-5; D unclear. The CDR3 sequence is 14 residues long. Per the germline V gene, CDR1 is MNHEY and CDR2 is SMNVEV (reference sequence). Trimming pared 2 bases from V and 4 bases from J, leaving 9 bases between. The CDR3 spells CASSLGGPNQPQHF. CDR3 sequence (DNA): TGTGCCAGCAGTTTAGGTGGGCCAAATCAGCCCCAGCATTTT.

The chain links TRBV14 to TRBJ2-3; D is unclear. CDR1 and CDR2 from the germline V gene are SGHDN and FVKESK. This CDR3 spans 14 amino acids. Trimming took off 0 bases at V and 2 bases at J, with 6 bases between the two ends. CDR3 nucleotides: TGTGCCAGCAGCCAAGAGGCCCTCACAGATACGCAGTATTTT. As protein: CASSQEALTDTQYF.

The chain recombines TRBV7-2 with TRBJ2-1; 7 bases agree with TRBD1. In germline, CDR1 is SGHTA, CDR2 FQGNSA. There are 16 residues in the CDR3. V gave up 0 bases and J gave up 12 bases; unmatched junction bases: 14. CDR3 sequence: CASSLARTGHSRGQFF. CDR3 DNA sequence: TGTGCCAGCAGCTTAGCCCGGACAGGACATTCTCGGGGGCAGTTCTTC.

This clone was detected only once. The rearrangement joins TRBV9 to TRBJ2-7, with D possibly matching TRBD1 (5 bases). Germline V CDR1 and CDR2: SGDLS, YYNGEE. CDR3 length equals 12 residues. The V and J ends lost 1 base and 6 bases respectively, with 8 bases between them. CDR3 residues: CASSVWQGEQYF. DNA of the CDR3: TGTGCCAGCAGCGTATGGCAGGGCGAGCAGTACTTC. The full variable domain, in which reference TRBV9 and TRBJ2-7 provide the parts outside the CDR3, is DSGVTQTPKHLITATGQRVTLRCSPRSGDLSVYWYQQSLDQGLQFLIQYYNGEERAKGNILERFSAQQFPDLHSELNLSSLELGDSALYFCASSVWQGEQYFGPGTRLTVT.

The chain has TRBV5-1 and TRBJ2-5; 9 nucleotides match TRBD2. V dropped 2 bases and J dropped 4; count of bases not matched to a gene: 3. The germline V gene has CDR1 SGHRS and CDR2 YFSETQ. The CDR3 is made up of 14 amino acids. CDR3 DNA sequence: TGCGCCAGCAGCTTCGGCGGGAGGGTAGAGACCCAGTACTTC. Protein product: CASSFGGRVETQYF. Full variable domain (missing parts from reference TRBV5-1 and TRBJ2-5): KAGVTQTPRYLIKTRGQQVTLSCSPISGHRSVSWYQQTPGQGLQFLFEYFSETQRNKGNFPGRFSGRQFSNSRSEMNVSTLELGDSALYLCASSFGGRVETQYFGPGTRLLVL.

This chain links TRBV2 with TRBJ2-7; possibly TRBD1 for D (6 bases). The CDR3 is made up of 14 amino acids. Looked up from germline, CDR1 is SNHLY and CDR2 is FYNNEI. V was cut by 3 bases and J by 3 bases, with 12 bases left in between. In nucleotides, the CDR3 is TGTGCCAGCAGTGACCCTGGCAGGGGCTACGAGCAGTACTTC. The encoded protein is CASSDPGRGYEQYF.

CDR3 bases: TGTGCCAGCTCACCGAATGCACCATCACCCGGAGGTTCCTACGAGCAGTACTTC. Its protein is CASSPNAPSPGGSYEQYF. The chain couples TRBV18 to TRBJ2-7, with a possible D match to TRBD2 (5 bases). The germline gives CDR1 KGHSH, CDR2 LQKENI. V lost 3 bases and J 1 base, leaving 22 bases between the germline ends. The CDR3 length is 18 residues.

The chain is built from TRBV10-3 and TRBJ2-2; 10 nucleotides agree with TRBD2. Per germline, CDR1 ENHRY and CDR2 SYGVKD. J was trimmed by 4 bases and V by 7 bases; bases with no gene match: 3. The CDR3 is made up of 14 amino acids. CDR3 in DNA: TGTGCCATCACCCCTAGCGGGAGCACCGGGGAGCTGTTTTTT. Protein sequence: CAITPSGSTGELFF.

The chain carries TRBV21-1 and TRBJ1-2; the table's D gene call, TRBD1, was not cross checked with the DNA. TRBV21-1 is noted as a pseudogene. The length of the CDR3 is 15 residues. CDR3 sequence (DNA): TGTGCCAGCCCTATCCAGACAGGGAAGAGCTATGGCTACACCTTC. Protein sequence: CASPIQTGKSYGYTF.

The chain recombines TRBV10-1 with TRBJ1-1; D perhaps matches TRBD1 (5 bases). With 5 bases removed from V and 4 bases from J, the gap between germline ends came to 11 bases. There are 13 residues in the CDR3. Germline-derived CDR1 and CDR2 are WNHNN and SYGVQD (reference sequence). CDR3 loop: CASSRDAGTEAFF. The CDR3 DNA is TGCGCCAGCAGTCGGGACGCGGGCACTGAAGCTTTCTTT.

The chain employs TRBV18 and TRBJ2-7, with 8 bases aligning to TRBD2. CDR1 is KGHSH, CDR2 LQKENI, per germline. V shed 3 bases, J shed 2 bases, and the junction held 12 bases outside the gene matches. CDR3 length equals 17 residues. Written as DNA, the CDR3 is TGTGCCAGCTCACCGACCCCCGGGACTAGTTTTCCCTACGAGCAGTACTTC. It specifies CASSPTPGTSFPYEQYF.

CDR3 DNA: TGTGCCAGTAGTATAGAGCAGCGGAACTACAATGAGCAGTTCTTC. The encoded protein is CASSIEQRNYNEQFF. The chain couples TRBV19 to TRBJ2-1, with D possibly TRBD2 on 5 matching bases. V was trimmed by 0 bases and J by 3 bases, leaving 9 bases between them. Per germline, CDR1 LNHDA and CDR2 SQIVND (reference sequence). The CDR3 has 15 amino acids.

The chain couples TRBV4-2 to TRBJ2-2; 10 bases agree with TRBD2. Germline CDR1 and CDR2: LGHNA and YNFKEQ. CDR3 length: 16 residues. Unmatched junction bases numbered 7, after V lost 3 bases and J lost 6 bases. This CDR3 is CASSHLAGEPPGELFF. CDR3 bases: TGTGCCAGCAGCCATCTAGCGGGAGAGCCCCCCGGGGAGCTGTTTTTT.

The gene calls are TRBV4-1 and TRBJ2-5; TRBD1 matches 7 bases. The trim removed 4 bases at V and 2 bases at J, leaving 7 bases unmatched. Germline V gives CDR1 MGHRA, CDR2 YSYEKL. The CDR3 length is 15 residues. The CDR3 here is CASSPGQRSQETQYF. Here the CDR3 DNA reads TGCGCCAGCAGCCCGGGACAGAGATCACAAGAGACCCAGTACTTC.